The 17 T cell receptor beta chains below were found in one sample sequenced in a study of regulatory T cells in long-lasting Graves disease. Indicated time point: persistent/refractory GD, antithyroid drugs over 5 years with positive TRAb. After RNA was extracted from PBMCs, the TCR library was made from it. Arm-PCR of CDR3 regions and iRepertoire HTBI primers were used to build TCR beta libraries. TCRdb analysed the multiplex PCR reads with MiXCR anew, one entry per CDR3 protein. This table holds roughly 400,000 distinct CDR3 sequences, around 23% found once. Material: peripheral blood mononuclear cells (PBMCs), obtained when the disease was refractory, from a patient treated with antithyroid drugs. The source of these receptors is a female donor with Graves disease.

V is TRBV20-1 and J is TRBJ2-2, with TRBD2 as a possible D gene (5 bases). The CDR3 consists of 12 residues. CDR1 DFQATT and CDR2 SNEGSKA come from the germline V gene (reference sequence). The germline V and J ends were trimmed by 4 bases and 6 bases, with 9 bases remaining between them. The CDR3 reads CSAIGDPGELFF. CDR3 coding DNA: TGCAGTGCTATCGGGGATCCCGGGGAGCTGTTTTTT.

This clonotype was seen only a few times. The V gene is TRBV19, the J gene TRBJ1-5; D gene unclear. The CDR3 is made up of 15 amino acids. Germline V gene data show CDR1 as LNHDA and CDR2 as SQIVND (reference sequence). Trimming cost V 5 bases and J 3 bases, with 14 bases left between them. As DNA, the CDR3 is TGTGCCAGTAGTTTAGTCACAGTTAACAATCAGCCCCAGCATTTT. Protein: CASSLVTVNNQPQHF. Variable domain in full (rest from reference TRBV19 and TRBJ1-5): DGGITQSPKYLFRKEGQNVTLSCEQNLNHDAMYWYRQDPGQGLRLIYYSQIVNDFQKGDIAEGYSVSREKKESFPLTVTSAQKNPTAFYLCASSLVTVNNQPQHFGDGTRLSIL.

This clonotype was seen many times. CDR3 sequence reads: CASSGTGIEQYF. As DNA, the CDR3 is TGTGCCAGCAGTGGAACAGGGATCGAGCAGTACTTC. The rearrangement joins TRBV28 to TRBJ2-7; possible D gene TRBD1, 6 bases. The CDR3 is 12 residues long. Trimming removed 5 bases from V and 6 bases from J, with 11 bases in between. Per the germline V gene, CDR1 is MDHEN and CDR2 is SYDVKM. Full variable domain (remainder filled in from reference TRBV28 and TRBJ2-7): DVKVTQSSRYLVKRTGEKVFLECVQDMDHENMFWYRQDPGLGLRLIYFSYDVKMKEKGDIPEGYSVSREKKERFSLILESASTNQTSMYLCASSGTGIEQYFGPGTRLTVT.

This clonotype came up a few times. The J gene is TRBJ2-6, the V gene TRBV6-1; D unclear. Trimming pared 5 bases from V and 0 bases from J, leaving 14 bases between. This CDR3 comprises 17 residues. CDR1 and CDR2 (germline): MNHNS, SASEGT. This CDR3 is CASSPPGFLSGANVLTF. As DNA, the CDR3 is TGTGCCAGCAGTCCCCCCGGGTTCCTCTCTGGGGCCAACGTCCTGACTTTC.

This clonotype has a handful of counts. The V call is TRBV7-2, the J call TRBJ2-2; a possible D gene is TRBD1 (5 bases). Germline V gene sequence: CDR1 SGHTA, CDR2 FQGNSA. Trimming pared 0 bases from V and 6 bases from J, leaving 8 bases between. This CDR3 spans 14 amino acids. The DNA for the CDR3 is TGTGCCAGCAGCTTAGCGCAGGGTTCCGGGGAGCTGTTTTTT. Its translation is CASSLAQGSGELFF.

The table lists this clonotype with many counts. The chain recombines TRBV6-5 with TRBJ2-7; D is possibly TRBD2 (6 bases). The CDR3 covers 14 residues. Trimming removed 2 bases at V and 2 bases at J, with 10 bases between. Looked up from germline, CDR1 is MNHEY and CDR2 is SVGAGI. CDR3 region: CASSYPPGAYEQYF. The CDR3 region has the DNA TGTGCCAGCAGTTACCCCCCGGGAGCCTACGAGCAGTACTTC.

A remark on this clonotype: This sequence may be a read error, since a much larger clone differs from it by one base. The chain links TRBV9 to TRBJ1-4, with D maybe TRBD1 (5 bases). This CDR3 is built from 15 residues. Germline CDR1 SGDLS, CDR2 YYNGEE. DNA for the CDR3: TGTGCCAGCAGCTTCCAGGGTACCACTATTGAAAAACTGTTTTTT. As protein: CASSFQGTTIEKLFF.

This clonotype was picked up many times. The chain links TRBV2 to TRBJ2-5, with TRBD1 matching over 7 bases. Trimming removed 3 bases from V and 1 base from J; junction bases left unmatched: 5. Germline CDR1 is SNHLY and CDR2 is FYNNEI. This CDR3 has 15 amino acids. The chain's CDR3 is CASSDSGQAQETQYF. Written as DNA, the CDR3 is TGTGCCAGCAGTGACTCAGGACAGGCCCAAGAGACCCAGTACTTC.

V and J are TRBV10-3 and TRBJ2-3; possible D gene TRBD1, 6 bases. There are 17 residues in the CDR3. CDR1 and CDR2 from the germline V gene are ENHRY and SYGVKD. V gave up 0 bases and J gave up 3 bases, with 16 bases separating them. In nucleotides, the CDR3 is TGTGCCATCAGTGAGTCGGAGTTGACAGGCAATACAGATACGCAGTATTTT. Its protein product is CAISESELTGNTDTQYF.

V usage is TRBV28 and J usage is TRBJ2-1; 8 bases are shared with TRBD2. With V trimmed by 7 bases and J by 0 bases, 5 bases remained unmatched. This CDR3 spans 15 amino acids. Germline assignment: CDR1 MDHEN and CDR2 SYDVKM. The CDR3 protein is CASTSSGSSYNEQFF. The CDR3 DNA reads as TGTGCCAGCACCTCAAGCGGGAGCTCCTACAATGAGCAGTTCTTC.

There are a few counts of this clonotype. The V gene is TRBV4-1, the J gene TRBJ1-6; D gene uncertain. The V end lost 0 bases, the J end lost 10 bases, and 7 bases lay between the germline ends. Per the germline V gene, CDR1 is MGHRA and CDR2 is YSYEKL. The CDR3 runs to 13 residues. The CDR3 sequence: CASSQESGSPLHF. The CDR3 coding sequence is TGCGCCAGCAGCCAAGAGAGCGGGTCACCCCTCCACTTT.

This clonotype was counted ten times or more. The J gene is TRBJ1-5, the V gene TRBV6-1; D gene unclear. The germline CDR1 and CDR2 sequences are MNHNS and SASEGT. The V and J ends lost 0 bases and 3 bases respectively, with 15 bases between them. The CDR3 is 17 residues long. The CDR3 DNA sequence: TGTGCCAGCAGTGAAGCGCCCGCTGGACGGACCAATCAGCCCCAGCATTTT. Amino acid sequence: CASSEAPAGRTNQPQHF.

The V gene is TRBV4-2, the J gene TRBJ2-5, with D hard to call. The CDR3 has 13 amino acids. Germline V gene lookup returns CDR1 LGHNA and CDR2 YNFKEQ. Trimming pared 2 bases from V and 4 bases from J, leaving 8 bases between. The CDR3 region is CASSQYGRETQYF. The CDR3 bases are TGTGCCAGCAGCCAATACGGACGAGAGACCCAGTACTTC.

The genes are TRBV20-1 and TRBJ2-2; 11 bases agree with TRBD1. This CDR3 region has 14 residues. Per the germline V gene, CDR1 is DFQATT and CDR2 is SNEGSKA (reference sequence). V lost 5 bases, J lost 3 bases, and 2 bases stayed unmatched. The DNA of the CDR3 is TGCAGTGCTCCGGACAGGGGGCACACCGGGGAGCTGTTTTTT. Amino acids: CSAPDRGHTGELFF.

This chain connects TRBV20-1 to TRBJ1-1; D uncertain. V was shortened by 6 bases and J by 5 bases, with 10 bases between the two germline ends. Germline V gene sequence: CDR1 DFQATT, CDR2 SNEGSKA (reference sequence). CDR3 length: 11 amino acids. The CDR3 coding sequence is TGCAGTGCGTCTAGCTGGACTGAAGCTTTCTTT. Residues: CSASSWTEAFF.

This clonotype has a handful of counts. This chain connects TRBV15 to TRBJ2-2, with D maybe TRBD2 (6 bases). The germline gives CDR1 LNHNV, CDR2 YYDKDF (reference sequence). The CDR3 runs to 14 residues. Trimming took 1 base from V and 7 from J, leaving 10 bases between them. CDR3 DNA: TGTGCCACCAGCAGAGTCGGGGGTGGCGGGGAGCTGTTTTTT. This translates into CATSRVGGGGELFF.

The J gene is TRBJ2-6, the V gene TRBV2, with D maybe TRBD1 (6 bases). The V and J ends lost 6 bases and 3 bases respectively, with 12 bases between them. From germline, CDR1 is SNHLY and CDR2 FYNNEI. This CDR3 region has 15 residues. CDR3 sequence reads: CASSKDSNGANVLTF. The CDR3 region has the DNA TGTGCCAGCAGCAAGGACAGTAATGGGGCCAACGTCCTGACTTTC.